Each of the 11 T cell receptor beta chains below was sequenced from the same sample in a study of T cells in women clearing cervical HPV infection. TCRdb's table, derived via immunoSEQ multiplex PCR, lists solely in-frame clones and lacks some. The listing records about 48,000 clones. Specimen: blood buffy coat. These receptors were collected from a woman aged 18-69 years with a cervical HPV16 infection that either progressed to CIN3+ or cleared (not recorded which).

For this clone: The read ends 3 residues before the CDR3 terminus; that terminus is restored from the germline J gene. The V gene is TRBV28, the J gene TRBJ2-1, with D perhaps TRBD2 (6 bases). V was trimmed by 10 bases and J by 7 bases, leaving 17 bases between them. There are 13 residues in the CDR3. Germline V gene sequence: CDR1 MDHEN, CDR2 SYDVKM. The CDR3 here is CATTSSGGNEQFF. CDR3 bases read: TGTGCCACCACCTCATCCGGGGGAAATGAG.

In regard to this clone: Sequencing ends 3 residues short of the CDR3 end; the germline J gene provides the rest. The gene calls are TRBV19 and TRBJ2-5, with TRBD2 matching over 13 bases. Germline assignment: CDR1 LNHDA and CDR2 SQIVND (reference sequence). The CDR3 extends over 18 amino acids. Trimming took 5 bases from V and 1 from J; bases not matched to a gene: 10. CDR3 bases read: TGTGCCAGTAGTCCGCGCGGGACTAGCGGGGTGGGCCAAGAGACC. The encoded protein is CASSPRGTSGVGQET. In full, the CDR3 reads CASSPRGTSGVGQETQYF.

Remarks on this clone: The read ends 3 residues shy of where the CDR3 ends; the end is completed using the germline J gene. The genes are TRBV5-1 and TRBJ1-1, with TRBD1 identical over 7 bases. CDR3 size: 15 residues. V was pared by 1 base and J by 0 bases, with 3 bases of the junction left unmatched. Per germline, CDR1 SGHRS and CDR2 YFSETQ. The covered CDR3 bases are TGCGCCAGCAGCTTGTGGGGACAGATGAACACTGAA. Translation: CASSLWGQMNTE. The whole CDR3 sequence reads CASSLWGQMNTEAFF.

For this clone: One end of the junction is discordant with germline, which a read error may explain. Partial CDR3 DNA: TGTGCCAGCAGTTTAGAGACCGGGGGGGTTGGGGAGACC. Amino acids: CASSLETGGVGET. The complete CDR3 sequence is CASSLETGGVGETQYF. The J gene is TRBJ2-5, the V gene TRBV7-7, with 8 nucleotides matching TRBD2. The observed sequence ends 3 residues before the CDR3 terminus, with the missing tail filled in from the germline J gene. CDR1 and CDR2 (germline): SSHAT, FNYEAQ (reference sequence). The CDR3 is 16 residues long.

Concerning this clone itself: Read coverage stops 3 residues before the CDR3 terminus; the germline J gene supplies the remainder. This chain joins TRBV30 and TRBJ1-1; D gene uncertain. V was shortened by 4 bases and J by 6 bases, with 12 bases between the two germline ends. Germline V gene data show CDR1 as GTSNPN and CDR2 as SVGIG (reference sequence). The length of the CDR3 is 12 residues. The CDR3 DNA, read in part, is TGTGCCTGGACCCTGGTGCAGTCTGAA. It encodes CAWTLVQSE. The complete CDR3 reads CAWTLVQSEAFF.

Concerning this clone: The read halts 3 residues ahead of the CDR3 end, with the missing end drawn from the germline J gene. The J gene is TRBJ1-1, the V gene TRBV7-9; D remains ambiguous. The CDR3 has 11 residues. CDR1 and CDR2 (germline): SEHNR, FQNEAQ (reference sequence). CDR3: CASSDTPRAFF. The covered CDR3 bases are TGTGCCAGCAGCGATACACCGAGG.

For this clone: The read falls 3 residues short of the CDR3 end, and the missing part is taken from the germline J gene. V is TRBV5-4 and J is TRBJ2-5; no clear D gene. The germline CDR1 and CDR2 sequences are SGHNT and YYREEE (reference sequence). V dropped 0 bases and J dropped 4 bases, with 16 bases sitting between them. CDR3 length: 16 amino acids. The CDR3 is CASSLGAGRQAETQYF. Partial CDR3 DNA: TGTGCCAGCAGCTTGGGAGCAGGCAGGCAGGCAGAGACC.

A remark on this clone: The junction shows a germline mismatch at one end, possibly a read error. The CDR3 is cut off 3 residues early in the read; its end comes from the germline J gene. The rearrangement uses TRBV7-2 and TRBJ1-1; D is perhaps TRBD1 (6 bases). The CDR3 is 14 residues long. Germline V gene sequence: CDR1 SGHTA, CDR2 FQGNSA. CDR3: CASTLNRATSEAFF. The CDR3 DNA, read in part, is TGTGCCAGCACCTTAAACAGGGCAACGAGTGAA.

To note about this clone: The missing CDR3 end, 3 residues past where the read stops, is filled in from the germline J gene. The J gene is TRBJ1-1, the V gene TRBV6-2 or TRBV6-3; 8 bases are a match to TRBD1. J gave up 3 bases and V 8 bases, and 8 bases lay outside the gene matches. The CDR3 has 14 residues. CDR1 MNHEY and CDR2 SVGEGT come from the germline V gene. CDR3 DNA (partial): TGTGCCAGCGGAGACAGGGGAGGAGACACTGAA. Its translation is CASGDRGGDTE. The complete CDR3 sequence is CASGDRGGDTEAFF.

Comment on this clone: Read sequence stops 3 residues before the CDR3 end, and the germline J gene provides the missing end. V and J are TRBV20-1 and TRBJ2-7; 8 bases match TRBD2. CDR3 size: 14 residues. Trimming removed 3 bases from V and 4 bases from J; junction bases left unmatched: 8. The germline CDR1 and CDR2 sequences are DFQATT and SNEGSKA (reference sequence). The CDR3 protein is CSARSRGGWYEQYF. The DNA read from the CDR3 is TGCAGTGCTAGGTCCCGGGGGGGCTGGTACGAG.

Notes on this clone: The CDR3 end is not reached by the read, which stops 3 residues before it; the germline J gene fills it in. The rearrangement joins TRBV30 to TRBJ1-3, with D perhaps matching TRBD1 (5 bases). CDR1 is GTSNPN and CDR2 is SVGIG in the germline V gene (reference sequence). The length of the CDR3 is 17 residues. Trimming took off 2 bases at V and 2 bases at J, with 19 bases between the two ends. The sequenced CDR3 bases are TGTGCCTGGAGTCAATCTTCGGGGGGGGGACCTGGAAACACC. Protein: CAWSQSSGGGPGNT. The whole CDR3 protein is CAWSQSSGGGPGNTIYF.